Listed below are T cell receptor beta chains from one sample, sequenced in a study of T cell repertoires in cytomegalovirus infection. MiXCR was run by TCRdb on the reads, yielding one entry per CDR3 protein. The profile covers about 230,000 distinct CDR3 sequences, with approximately 22% appearing a single time and 18% taken by the ten largest. The sequenced sample was CD8+ T cells from PBMCs. These receptors were collected from a human donor in good health (CMV status not recorded). Some clones in this sample may be carry-over from other donors' samples. Both conserved end residues are trimmed from each CDR3.

>9|TRBJ2-7|TRBV2
ASSERDEQY
>11|TRBJ1-1|TRBV12-3/TRBV12-4
ASSTGTGIEAF
>12|TRBJ1-5|TRBV20-1
SAREGQGGQPQH
>12|TRBJ2-1|TRBV7-6
ASSPDPSGNEQF
>16|TRBJ2-3|TRBV20-1
SARDLAPTATSTDTQY
>14|TRBJ1-1|TRBV20-1
SADTPGQGANTEAF
>16|TRBJ2-3|TRBV7-8
ASSLRGRLGINTDTQY
>9|TRBJ2-7|TRBV4-2
ASSQGLEQY
>10|TRBJ2-3|TRBV28
ASKRGVDTQY
>10|TRBJ1-1|TRBV7-4
ASSFTGTEAF
>15|TRBJ2-5|TRBV7-4
ASQEGWTAYKQETQY
>10|TRBJ2-2|TRBV9
ASSVPLGELF
>13|TRBJ2-1|TRBV2
ASSEGQGVYNEQF
>13|TRBJ1-3|TRBV7-9
ASSYESLSGNTIY
>12|TRBJ2-3|TRBV7-8
ASSTGLAEDTQY
>11|TRBJ1-1|TRBV6-5
ASSSQGFSQAF
>14|TRBJ2-7|TRBV4-1
ASSSRLAGERYEQY
>12|TRBJ2-7|TRBV5-6
ASSTGTLSYEQY
>11|TRBJ1-1|TRBV28
ASRQGVHTEAF
>12|TRBJ1-2|TRBV6-6
ASSYIGFRGGYT
>10|TRBJ1-1|TRBV28
ASSFSVVEAF
>14|TRBJ1-6|TRBV28
ASSSGTGSLNSPLH
>13|TRBJ1-5|TRBV7-6
ASSTRSGLGQPQH
>14|TRBJ2-2|TRBV7-8
ASSLALGGPTGELF
>14|TRBJ2-2|TRBV20-1
SAPRLAGMNTGELF
>10|TRBJ2-3|TRBV6-8
ASREGGDTQY
>11|TRBJ2-7|TRBV28
ASSLIRRDEQY
>11|TRBJ1-2|TRBV2
ASRDSSGQGYT
>12|TRBJ2-4|TRBV19
ASSIVGEVNIQY
>9|TRBJ1-1|TRBV6-2/TRBV6-3
ASSGRSEAF
>12|TRBJ1-1|TRBV29-1
SVEDPGGSTEAF
>12|TRBJ1-1|TRBV7-8
ASSLSVVVTEAF
>14|TRBJ2-1|TRBV13
ASSLDRQGFYNEQF
>9|TRBJ2-1|TRBV5-4
ASSGRGEQF
>11|TRBJ2-5|TRBV10-3
AISLPGSETQY
>12|TRBJ2-5|TRBV6-5
ASSSTFREETQY
>11|TRBJ2-1|TRBV12-3/TRBV12-4
ASLPGLANEQF
>14|TRBJ1-6|TRBV20-1
SARDPWDRDNSPLH
>12|TRBJ2-3|TRBV29-1
SVDRGSRSDTQY
>12|TRBJ1-1|TRBV20-1
SARSLTANTEAF
>12|TRBJ1-5|TRBV28
ASSLSTLNQPQH
>16|TRBJ2-3|TRBV5-6
ASSSPLWLAGVSDTQY
>11|TRBJ2-3|TRBV6-5
ASSYSPADTQY
>10|TRBJ1-1|TRBV29-1
SERQWNTEAF
>14|TRBJ1-1|TRBV4-1
ASSQVLRRRNTEAF
>13|TRBJ1-1|TRBV20-1
SARDQGRWNTEAF
>12|TRBJ1-2|TRBV7-2
ASTTLTLNYGYT
>13|TRBJ2-1|TRBV20-1
SARDLQRAWDEQF
>12|TRBJ1-2|TRBV7-3
ASSPRTDTYGYT
>9|TRBJ1-4|TRBV7-9
ASSRDEKLF